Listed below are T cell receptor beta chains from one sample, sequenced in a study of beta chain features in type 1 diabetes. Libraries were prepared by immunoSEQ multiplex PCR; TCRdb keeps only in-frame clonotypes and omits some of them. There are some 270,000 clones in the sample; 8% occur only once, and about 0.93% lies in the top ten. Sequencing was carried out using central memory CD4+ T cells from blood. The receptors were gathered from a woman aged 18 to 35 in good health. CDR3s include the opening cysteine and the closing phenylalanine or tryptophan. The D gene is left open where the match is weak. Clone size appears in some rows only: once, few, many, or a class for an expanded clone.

cdr3_nt: TGTGCCAGCAGCTTAGGCGCTCAGGGGTATCAGCCCCAGCATTTT; cdr3_aa: CASSLGAQGYQPQHF; clone_size: many; d_call: NA; j_call: TRBJ1-5; v_call: TRBV7-2
cdr3_nt: TGTGCCAGCAGCCCCCGGGGACTCACCACAGATACGCAGTATTTT; cdr3_aa: CASSPRGLTTDTQYF; clone_size: few; d_call: NA; j_call: TRBJ2-3; v_call: TRBV13
cdr3_nt: TGTGCCAGCAGTTCGGCCTATCGGCAGGGAAGAAATGAGCAGTTCTTC; cdr3_aa: CASSSAYRQGRNEQFF; clone_size: few; d_call: NA; j_call: TRBJ2-1; v_call: TRBV6-5
cdr3_nt: TGTGCCAGCAGCTTAGCGCAGCTCACTGAAGCTTTCTTT; cdr3_aa: CASSLAQLTEAFF; clone_size: NA; d_call: NA; j_call: TRBJ1-1; v_call: TRBV7-2
cdr3_nt: TGTGCCAGCAGTGGACTAGGGGGGATCTATGGCTACACCTTC; cdr3_aa: CASSGLGGIYGYTF; clone_size: many; d_call: NA; j_call: TRBJ1-2; v_call: TRBV27
cdr3_nt: TGTGCCAGCAGCGTCCGGGATTACAATGAGCAGTTCTTC; cdr3_aa: CASSVRDYNEQFF; clone_size: many; d_call: NA; j_call: TRBJ2-1; v_call: TRBV9
cdr3_nt: TGTGCCAGCAGCCCGTCGTGGAGCTCCTACAATGAGCAGTTCTTC; cdr3_aa: CASSPSWSSYNEQFF; clone_size: NA; d_call: NA; j_call: TRBJ2-1; v_call: TRBV27
cdr3_nt: TGTGCCAGCAGCCCAGCCCTGGACAGGGGCCGCGAAGCTTTCTTT; cdr3_aa: CASSPALDRGREAFF; clone_size: NA; d_call: TRBD1; j_call: TRBJ1-1; v_call: TRBV9
cdr3_nt: TGTGCCAGCAGCCAAGGGCTGACAGGAATGACTGAAGCTTTCTTT; cdr3_aa: CASSQGLTGMTEAFF; clone_size: few; d_call: NA; j_call: TRBJ1-1; v_call: TRBV14
cdr3_nt: TGTGCCACCAAGGGGGACACCCGCACAGATACGCAGTATTTT; cdr3_aa: CATKGDTRTDTQYF; clone_size: few; d_call: NA; j_call: TRBJ2-3; v_call: TRBV5-4
cdr3_nt: TGTGCCAGCAGCCCCGGGGACAGCTATGGCTACACCTTC; cdr3_aa: CASSPGDSYGYTF; clone_size: NA; d_call: TRBD1; j_call: TRBJ1-2; v_call: TRBV7-3
cdr3_nt: TGTGCCAGCAGCCCTAGGGGCTCCGCAGATACGCAGTATTTT; cdr3_aa: CASSPRGSADTQYF; clone_size: many; d_call: NA; j_call: TRBJ2-3; v_call: TRBV25-1
cdr3_nt: TGCGCCAGCAGCGGAAGACTAGCGGGGGCCGCAAGGGGAGAGACCCAGTACTTC; cdr3_aa: CASSGRLAGAARGETQYF; clone_size: NA; d_call: TRBD2; j_call: TRBJ2-5; v_call: TRBV5-1
cdr3_nt: TGTGCCAGCAGTCTCACAGGGGGTTATGGGGAAAAACTGTTTTTT; cdr3_aa: CASSLTGGYGEKLFF; clone_size: many; d_call: TRBD1; j_call: TRBJ1-4; v_call: TRBV2
cdr3_nt: TGCGCCAGCAGCTTTCCTGGCCCGGAGCAGTACTTC; cdr3_aa: CASSFPGPEQYF; clone_size: few; d_call: NA; j_call: TRBJ2-7; v_call: TRBV5-1
cdr3_nt: TGTGCCAGCAGCTTCGGGGATTCCTACAATGAGCAGTTCTTC; cdr3_aa: CASSFGDSYNEQFF; clone_size: few; d_call: NA; j_call: TRBJ2-1; v_call: TRBV7-8
cdr3_nt: TGCAGCGTTGTAGGGACAGTGTCTAACTATGGCTACACCTTC; cdr3_aa: CSVVGTVSNYGYTF; clone_size: NA; d_call: TRBD1; j_call: TRBJ1-2; v_call: TRBV29-1
cdr3_nt: TGTGCCGGCCAACAGGGGATTAATCAGCCCCAGCATTTT; cdr3_aa: CAGQQGINQPQHF; clone_size: NA; d_call: TRBD1; j_call: TRBJ1-5; v_call: TRBV30
cdr3_nt: TGTGCCAGCAGTGCCGCCGGGACAGGGGGCCGGAACTATGGCTACACCTTC; cdr3_aa: CASSAAGTGGRNYGYTF; clone_size: few; d_call: TRBD1; j_call: TRBJ1-2; v_call: TRBV28
cdr3_nt: TGCGCCAGCAGCCTGACTAGCGGTATGGAGACCCAGTACTTC; cdr3_aa: CASSLTSGMETQYF; clone_size: few; d_call: TRBD2; j_call: TRBJ2-5; v_call: TRBV5-1
cdr3_nt: TGTGCCAGCTCACCTGTAGCGGGAACAGGGAACGGGGAGACCCAGTACTTC; cdr3_aa: CASSPVAGTGNGETQYF; clone_size: few; d_call: TRBD2; j_call: TRBJ2-5; v_call: TRBV18
cdr3_nt: TGTGCCAGCAGCCCTAGCGGGGGGGCTGGTAATGAGCAGTTCTTC; cdr3_aa: CASSPSGGAGNEQFF; clone_size: many; d_call: TRBD2; j_call: TRBJ2-1; v_call: TRBV7-3
cdr3_nt: TGTGCCTGGACTAGCGGGATGAATGAACAGTTCTTC; cdr3_aa: CAWTSGMNEQFF; clone_size: many; d_call: TRBD2; j_call: TRBJ2-1; v_call: TRBV30
cdr3_nt: TGTGCCAGCAGCTCACACGTGGGGGGCCAAGTGACCCAGTACTTC; cdr3_aa: CASSSHVGGQVTQYF; clone_size: NA; d_call: NA; j_call: TRBJ2-5; v_call: TRBV11-2
cdr3_nt: TGTGCCAGCAGCCCCCGTCCTGAAGGCGGGGAGCTGTTTTTT; cdr3_aa: CASSPRPEGGELFF; clone_size: many; d_call: NA; j_call: TRBJ2-2; v_call: TRBV9
cdr3_nt: TGTGCCTGGAGTCGGGAGGGCATTGATACGCAGTATTTT; cdr3_aa: CAWSREGIDTQYF; clone_size: NA; d_call: TRBD2; j_call: TRBJ2-3; v_call: TRBV30
cdr3_nt: TGTGCCAGCAGTGAAGAGGGCCCGGCGGGGTACAATGAGCAGTTCTTC; cdr3_aa: CASSEEGPAGYNEQFF; clone_size: many; d_call: NA; j_call: TRBJ2-1; v_call: TRBV2
cdr3_nt: TGTGCCAGCAGTGATCTTCTAGACAGAAACACTGAAGCTTTCTTT; cdr3_aa: CASSDLLDRNTEAFF; clone_size: NA; d_call: NA; j_call: TRBJ1-1; v_call: TRBV9
cdr3_nt: TGTGCCAGCTACCCAACTCCCATATCCAGTGGGGGCCTAGCCAAAAACATTCAGTACTTC; cdr3_aa: CASYPTPISSGGLAKNIQYF; clone_size: NA; d_call: NA; j_call: TRBJ2-4; v_call: TRBV18